This T cell receptor beta chain was captured by sequencing in a study of beta chain features in type 1 diabetes. Study-level results: Type 1 diabetes patients had TCRB CDR3s that were shorter (moderately but significantly so) in all four CD4+ subsets.

CDR1 is SQVTM, CDR2 ANQGSEA, per germline. The CDR3 sequence is 13 residues long. Between the trimmed V and J ends, which lost 7 bases and 2 bases, there was a span of 13 bases. Comment on this clone: Its antigen is not known.

The authors reverse transcribed all of the isolated RNA, so sequencing captured expressed TCRB transcripts. The method was immunoSEQ multiplex PCR; TCRdb's version includes in-frame clones alone and lacks a portion of them. In the table there are hundreds of thousands of clones, under 15% of which are singletons. Specimen: naive CD4+ T cells from blood. V and J are TRBV29-1 and TRBJ2-3; perhaps D is TRBD1 or TRBD2 (5 bases each). The clonotype originates from a man younger than 35 with type 1 diabetes. CDR3 sequence: CSAKGRVTDTQYF. Written as DNA, the CDR3 is TGCAGCGCTAAGGGACGGGTCACAGATACGCAGTATTTT.